The clone carrying this TCR beta chain came up a few times. The antigen is not known. Primers for the PCR totalled 60 Vbeta and 13 Jbeta. In the original workflow: Approximately 79 million unique TCR beta chains, roughly 11 million of them shared, were counted by a later analysis. Sequenced by immunoSEQ multiplex PCR; TCRdb stores in-frame clones only, minus some. The V and J calls and clone size were taken over from that table, and D and trimming were inferred from the DNA. The table lists 100,000 to 150,000 clones, around three quarters of them singletons, with over 10% in the top ten. This record comes from a study of cytomegalovirus exposure and HLA in healthy donors. Across the whole study: The study placed around 80% of its 398 genotyped donors in the Caucasian-associated ancestry cluster. Study-wide results and caveats: Among the CMV-associated chains, three were confirmed in vitro as specific for CMV antigens.

Germline V gene lookup returns CDR1 LGHNA and CDR2 YSLEER. V lost 3 bases, J lost 2 bases, and 10 bases lay in between. This CDR3 is built from 15 residues. The TCR sequence derives from a woman aged 55-69 years in good health and CMV-seropositive. This chain links TRBV4-3 with TRBJ2-2, with no clear D. Sequenced: PBMCs. The CDR3 loop is CASSQGTENTGELFF. For the CDR3, the DNA is TGCGCCAGCAGCCAGGGTACAGAAAACACCGGGGAGCTGTTTTTT.